This paragraph reports one T cell receptor beta chain. The length of the CDR3 is 13 residues. The germline V gene encodes CDR1 SGHRS and CDR2 YFSETQ. V was trimmed by 0 bases and J by 7 bases, leaving 8 bases between them. 0.5 to 1 ug RNA was reverse transcribed with random hexamers. TCRdb analysed the immunoSEQ multiplex PCR reads with MiXCR anew, one entry per CDR3 protein. Seen here are around 170,000 distinct CDR3 sequences, around 90% observed once, and the top ten hold 0.08%. The sample belongs to a study of CD8 T cells in Susac syndrome. From blood CD8+ and CD4+ T cells, TCR beta sequences were generated. In contrast to the negatively isolated CD8+ and CD4+ T cells, TEMRA cells were FACS-enriched.

The sequence was collected from a human donor in good health. The sequenced sample consisted of CD4+ T cells from PBMCs. The chain recombines TRBV5-1 with TRBJ2-4; TRBD1 is a possible D gene (6 bases). CDR3 residues: CASSLGQVNIQYF. The CDR3 region has the DNA TGCGCCAGCAGCTTGGGACAGGTGAACATTCAGTACTTC.